These T cell receptor beta chains were read from a single sample in a study of glioma-infiltrating T cells. TCRdb called the multiplex PCR reads again in MiXCR, with one record for every CDR3 protein. The data hold about 130,000 distinct CDR3 sequences, with about 23% observed a single time. The sequenced sample was glioma tissue, nonneoplastic brain tissue, or PBMCs (not recorded which). The receptors were gathered from a human donor with low-grade glioma or glioblastoma, undergoing nonglioma brain surgery, or in good health (not recorded which). CDR3s leave out the opening cysteine and the closing phenylalanine or tryptophan. The order of the fields is CDR3 protein, J gene, V gene.

CDR3aa: ASSIVLEQGTEAF
j_gene: TRBJ1-1
v_gene: TRBV19

CDR3aa: ASSLSQGAAF
j_gene: TRBJ1-1
v_gene: TRBV28

CDR3aa: SAPDSPQTQY
j_gene: TRBJ2-5
v_gene: TRBV20-1

CDR3aa: SASGEESSTDTQY
j_gene: TRBJ2-3
v_gene: TRBV20-1

CDR3aa: ASSSGAETQY
j_gene: TRBJ2-5
v_gene: TRBV7-9

CDR3aa: SGSREGGYEQY
j_gene: TRBJ2-7
v_gene: TRBV29-1

CDR3aa: ASSEAISYNEQF
j_gene: TRBJ2-1
v_gene: TRBV2

CDR3aa: DSIGRGSSNEQF
j_gene: TRBJ2-1
v_gene: TRBV19

CDR3aa: ASSPPGKTSGSMYEQF
j_gene: TRBJ2-1
v_gene: TRBV18

CDR3aa: SARSVLSSGGTDTQY
j_gene: TRBJ2-3
v_gene: TRBV20-1

CDR3aa: ASSSLAGNTDTQY
j_gene: TRBJ2-3
v_gene: TRBV5-1

CDR3aa: SVEDTRGAGEKLF
j_gene: TRBJ1-4
v_gene: TRBV29-1

CDR3aa: ASSLAQGGAYEQY
j_gene: TRBJ2-7
v_gene: TRBV12-3/TRBV12-4

CDR3aa: ASSHPKRGPSTDTQY
j_gene: TRBJ2-3
v_gene: TRBV6-1

CDR3aa: ASSPREEQY
j_gene: TRBJ2-7
v_gene: TRBV6-1

CDR3aa: ASRNHQGLGETQY
j_gene: TRBJ2-5
v_gene: TRBV7-8

CDR3aa: ASSQDSRGSSYNEQF
j_gene: TRBJ2-1
v_gene: TRBV3-1

CDR3aa: ASSPPGGGAAEAF
j_gene: TRBJ1-1
v_gene: TRBV18

CDR3aa: ASSQDSPGTRQY
j_gene: TRBJ2-3
v_gene: TRBV4-3

CDR3aa: ASSRLEGAGTDTQY
j_gene: TRBJ2-3
v_gene: TRBV4-1

CDR3aa: ASSYATGGGYEQY
j_gene: TRBJ2-7
v_gene: TRBV6-6

CDR3aa: ASSLTLRGYYGYT
j_gene: TRBJ1-2
v_gene: TRBV5-1

CDR3aa: SVDRGSGTEAF
j_gene: TRBJ1-1
v_gene: TRBV29-1

CDR3aa: ASSLVGQVTQETQY
j_gene: TRBJ2-5
v_gene: TRBV28

CDR3aa: SVAGQGHGEQY
j_gene: TRBJ2-7
v_gene: TRBV29-1

CDR3aa: ASSSSSGSAEQF
j_gene: TRBJ2-1
v_gene: TRBV6-2/TRBV6-3

CDR3aa: SASPTGTVSNQPQH
j_gene: TRBJ1-5
v_gene: TRBV20-1

CDR3aa: ASSLRLADYEQY
j_gene: TRBJ2-7
v_gene: TRBV28

CDR3aa: ASGELQGVGELF
j_gene: TRBJ2-2
v_gene: TRBV6-1

CDR3aa: ASSLQITGELF
j_gene: TRBJ2-2
v_gene: TRBV14

CDR3aa: ASSQASVGLPLYGYT
j_gene: TRBJ1-2
v_gene: TRBV14

CDR3aa: ASSLWGGQGVQPQH
j_gene: TRBJ1-5
v_gene: TRBV28

CDR3aa: ASSHEGGYYNEQF
j_gene: TRBJ2-1
v_gene: TRBV6-1

CDR3aa: ASGSGTYGYT
j_gene: TRBJ1-2
v_gene: TRBV6-1

CDR3aa: ASRYGTGVSTQY
j_gene: TRBJ2-5
v_gene: TRBV12-3/TRBV12-4

CDR3aa: ASSQRGGLAGGSGANVLT
j_gene: TRBJ2-6
v_gene: TRBV4-1

CDR3aa: ATRDLYEQY
j_gene: TRBJ2-7
v_gene: TRBV7-9

CDR3aa: ASIFNYNEQF
j_gene: TRBJ2-1
v_gene: TRBV27

CDR3aa: ASSPTGDSGNTIY
j_gene: TRBJ1-3
v_gene: TRBV6-1

CDR3aa: ASSQAAGLNNEQF
j_gene: TRBJ2-1
v_gene: TRBV4-3

CDR3aa: ASSVGGNLYNEQF
j_gene: TRBJ2-1
v_gene: TRBV9

CDR3aa: ASSRLFVLSEQY
j_gene: TRBJ2-7
v_gene: TRBV7-2

CDR3aa: ASSLADGRWTQY
j_gene: TRBJ2-5
v_gene: TRBV7-2

CDR3aa: SVAPSGNLDTQY
j_gene: TRBJ2-3
v_gene: TRBV29-1